This T cell receptor beta chain comes out of a study of OX40 agonist ivuxolimab in advanced cancers. Overall study: One hepatocellular carcinoma and a couple of cutaneous melanoma patients partially responded.

Turning to this clone: Its specificity is not known.

General observations from the study: Nonresponders, in some cases, also had low normalized T-cell clonal expansion. Within 6 weeks, CD4+ and CD8+ blood T cells expanded clonally at 0.1 to 3.0 mg/kg.

The V end was cut by 0 bases, the J end by 2 bases, with 5 bases between. The CDR3 has 13 amino acids. The germline gives CDR1 LGHNA, CDR2 YNFKEQ. TCRdb's copy holds only in-frame clones and misses some; the assay was immunoSEQ multiplex PCR. The sample consists of 65,000 to 80,000 clones, around nine tenths of them appearing once. The clonotype comes from an adult with an advanced solid tumor such as melanoma, head and neck, liver or kidney cancer. This specimen consisted of CD4+ or CD8+ T cells sorted from blood, obtained in a trial of the OX40 agonist ivuxolimab. The chain joins TRBV4-2 to TRBJ2-7; D uncertain. The CDR3 DNA is TGTGCCAGCAGCCAAGAGCAAGCCTACGAGCAGTACTTC. Amino acid sequence: CASSQEQAYEQYF.